Each of the 32 T cell receptor beta chains below was sequenced from the same sample in a study of a mutant IDH1 vaccine in newly diagnosed glioma. The time point: baseline, week 1 (first vaccination visit). Indicated treatment: pre-vaccination baseline after standard-of-care therapy. Produced via immunoSEQ multiplex PCR; TCRdb's table is partial and in-frame only. This sample has approximately 16,000 clones, with roughly 95% found just once. Specimen: peripheral blood mononuclear cells (PBMCs), collected from a glioma patient treated with radiotherapy, temozolomide or both. These receptors came from a woman between 18 and 29 years old with glioma. Some clones in this sample may be carry-over from other donors' samples.

V gene TRBV28 combines with J gene TRBJ2-5; D is possibly TRBD2 (6 bases). The J call may not be correct, given that the DNA end is closer to TRBJ2-7. This CDR3 is 15 amino acids long. From germline, CDR1 is MDHEN and CDR2 SYDVKM. The CDR3 sequence is CASSPRALGGYEQYF. For the CDR3, the DNA is TGTGCCAGCAGTCCCCGGGCCCTCGGAGGGTACGAGCAGTACTTC.

This chain connects TRBV10-3 to TRBJ1-1, with D unclear. V was cut by 4 bases and J by 1 base, with 10 bases left in between. Germline V gene sequence: CDR1 ENHRY, CDR2 SYGVKD. The CDR3 covers 14 residues. This chain's CDR3 is CAISGRSGNTEAFF. As DNA, the CDR3 is TGTGCCATCAGTGGGCGATCAGGGAACACTGAAGCTTTCTTT.

The rearrangement joins TRBV29-1 to TRBJ1-2; D is unclear. The germline CDR1 and CDR2 sequences are SQVTM and ANQGSEA. The CDR3 consists of 14 residues. The CDR3 bases are TGCAGTGACTGGGAGGGAACCGCTAACTATGGCTACACCTTC. Residues: CSDWEGTANYGYTF.

The chain recombines TRBV6-5 with TRBJ1-1; 7 bases match TRBD1. The length of the CDR3 is 15 residues. Germline V lookup: CDR1 MNHEY, CDR2 SVGAGI. Trimming took 4 bases from V and 4 from J; bases not matched to a gene: 9. Written as DNA, the CDR3 is TGTGCCAGCAGTTTCTTCCCACAGGGGCCCACTGAAGCTTTCTTT. Protein product: CASSFFPQGPTEAFF.

The V gene is TRBV19, the J gene TRBJ2-7; the D gene is possibly TRBD2 (5 bases). Per germline, CDR1 LNHDA and CDR2 SQIVND (reference sequence). This CDR3 has 15 residues. The ends were cut back, 1 base at V and 0 bases at J, with 10 bases in the middle. This CDR3 is CASSIVGGYSYEQYF. CDR3 nucleotide sequence: TGTGCCAGTAGTATAGTCGGAGGATACTCCTACGAGCAGTACTTC.

The V call is TRBV19, the J call TRBJ2-5; TRBD2 aligns across 10 bases. V dropped 6 bases and J dropped 6; count of bases not matched to a gene: 16. The CDR3 extends over 17 amino acids. Germline CDR1 and CDR2: LNHDA and SQIVND (reference sequence). The CDR3 spells CASSASGPSGSFQTQYF. The CDR3 nucleotides are TGTGCCAGTAGCGCGTCGGGGCCTAGCGGGAGTTTTCAGACCCAGTACTTC. Full variable domain (outside the CDR3, taken from reference TRBV19 and TRBJ2-5): DGGITQSPKYLFRKEGQNVTLSCEQNLNHDAMYWYRQDPGQGLRLIYYSQIVNDFQKGDIAEGYSVSREKKESFPLTVTSAQKNPTAFYLCASSASGPSGSFQTQYFGPGTRLLVL.

The chain has TRBV19 and TRBJ1-2, with D perhaps TRBD1 (5 bases). The CDR3 covers 16 residues. Germline V gives CDR1 LNHDA, CDR2 SQIVND (reference sequence). With 0 bases removed from V and 0 bases from J, the gap between germline ends came to 11 bases. CDR3 amino acids: CASSIDGAGTNYGYTF. The CDR3 region has the DNA TGTGCCAGTAGTATAGATGGGGCAGGGACTAACTATGGCTACACCTTC.

The V gene is TRBV6-1, the J gene TRBJ1-5; 9 positions agree with TRBD1. CDR3 length equals 16 residues. Looked up from germline, CDR1 is MNHNS and CDR2 is SASEGT. J was trimmed by 3 bases and V by 2 bases; bases with no gene match: 5. The CDR3 sequence is CASSEKGQGHNQPQHF. The DNA of the CDR3 is TGTGCCAGCAGTGAAAAAGGACAGGGGCACAATCAGCCCCAGCATTTT.

The chain couples TRBV28 to TRBJ1-5, with TRBD1 matching 8 bases. Trimming took 3 bases from V and 6 from J; bases not matched to a gene: 4. The CDR3 totals 14 residues. Germline V lookup: CDR1 MDHEN, CDR2 SYDVKM. CDR3 sequence: CASSFQGALQPQHF. In DNA, the CDR3 is TGTGCCAGCAGTTTTCAGGGGGCACTTCAGCCCCAGCATTTT. Based on the CDR3 plus reference TRBV28 and TRBJ1-5, the full variable domain is DVKVTQSSRYLVKRTGEKVFLECVQDMDHENMFWYRQDPGLGLRLIYFSYDVKMKEKGDIPEGYSVSREKKERFSLILESASTNQTSMYLCASSFQGALQPQHFGDGTRLSIL.

V usage is TRBV28 and J usage is TRBJ2-7, with 10 nucleotides matching TRBD1. This CDR3 comprises 13 residues. With 6 bases clipped from V and 6 bases from J, the junction kept 5 bases outside the gene matches. Germline loops: CDR1 MDHEN, CDR2 SYDVKM. In DNA, the CDR3 is TGTGCCAGCAGCAGGGGACAGGGGCGCGAGCAGTACTTC. It translates to CASSRGQGREQYF.

CDR3 region: CASSRSDGRVQPQHF. DNA for the CDR3: TGCGCCAGCAGCCGCTCGGACGGAAGGGTTCAGCCCCAGCATTTT. V gene TRBV4-1 combines with J gene TRBJ1-5; D not certain. Germline V gene data show CDR1 as MGHRA and CDR2 as YSYEKL. The ends were cut back, 4 bases at V and 6 bases at J, with 16 bases in the middle. CDR3 size: 15 residues.

The chain combines TRBV2 with TRBJ2-1, with a weak D call TRBD1 (5 bases). The CDR3 consists of 12 residues. V was trimmed by 6 bases and J by 6 bases, leaving 9 bases between them. Per the germline V gene, CDR1 is SNHLY and CDR2 is FYNNEI. The CDR3 DNA follows: TGTGCCAGCAGCGGACAAGGCAATGAGCAGTTCTTC. Protein sequence: CASSGQGNEQFF. Complete variable domain (other parts from reference TRBV2 and TRBJ2-1): EPEVTQTPSHQVTQMGQEVILRCVPISNHLYFYWYRQILGQKVEFLVSFYNNEISEKSEIFDDQFSVERPDGSNFTLKIRSTKLEDSAMYFCASSGQGNEQFFGPGTRLTVL.

This chain connects TRBV5-4 to TRBJ1-1; D perhaps matches TRBD1 (6 bases). The CDR3 loop spans 15 amino acids. With 5 bases removed from V and 1 base from J, the gap between germline ends came to 15 bases. CDR1 is SGHNT and CDR2 is YYREEE in the germline V gene (reference sequence). CDR3 DNA sequence: TGTGCCAGCAGGAACGCAGACAGGCCGAACACTGAAGCTTTCTTT. This encodes CASRNADRPNTEAFF.

This clone was observed once. The chain couples TRBV28 to TRBJ2-1; D remains unclear. Germline values: CDR1 MDHEN, CDR2 SYDVKM. The CDR3 runs to 14 residues. V dropped 5 bases and J dropped 2 bases, with 10 bases sitting between them. In nucleotides, the CDR3 is TGTGCCAGCAGTCTCTCGGCCGCCTACAATGAGCAGTTCTTC. Residues: CASSLSAAYNEQFF.

This clone is medium-sized in the sample. The chain carries TRBV25-1 and TRBJ1-1; TRBD1 matches 8 bases. This CDR3 spans 17 amino acids. V gave up 1 base and J gave up 5 bases; unmatched junction bases: 12. Germline lookup yields CDR1 MGHDK and CDR2 SYGVNS. CDR3 in amino acids: CASSESVGQGAGTEAFF. CDR3 DNA sequence: TGTGCCAGCAGTGAATCTGTCGGACAGGGTGCGGGTACTGAAGCTTTCTTT.

The chain combines TRBV10-3 with TRBJ1-5; no clear D gene. The V end lost 1 base, the J end lost 4 bases, and 5 bases lay between the germline ends. This CDR3 spans 13 amino acids. Germline-derived CDR1 and CDR2 are ENHRY and SYGVKD. CDR3 bases: TGTGCCATCAGTGAGTTCACAAATCAGCCCCAGCATTTT. Residues: CAISEFTNQPQHF.

This chain links TRBV29-1 with TRBJ2-1; possibly TRBD1 for D (5 bases). The CDR3 has 13 residues. The V gene lost 4 bases and the J gene lost 6 bases, with 13 bases spanning the gap. From germline, CDR1 is SQVTM and CDR2 ANQGSEA. The CDR3 sequence is CSVVVGQGNEQFF. The CDR3 bases are TGCAGCGTTGTTGTGGGGCAGGGCAATGAGCAGTTCTTC.

The rearrangement uses TRBV18 and TRBJ2-7; 8 nucleotides agree with TRBD2. Germline CDR1 reads KGHSH; CDR2 reads LQKENI. V lost 6 bases, J lost 2 bases, and 9 bases stayed unmatched. CDR3 length equals 15 residues. CDR3 nucleotides: TGTGCCAGCTCCCCCACTAGCGGCAACGCCTACGAGCAGTACTTC. Residues: CASSPTSGNAYEQYF.

This sequence joins TRBV7-9 and TRBJ1-5; D not resolved. V lost 8 bases to trimming and J lost 6 bases, with 20 bases between them. The CDR3 sequence is 15 residues long. Per germline, CDR1 SEHNR and CDR2 FQNEAQ (reference sequence). Here the CDR3 reads CASGRGENSLQPQHF. As DNA, the CDR3 is TGTGCCAGCGGACGGGGAGAAAACTCTCTTCAGCCCCAGCATTTT.

This chain links TRBV4-1 with TRBJ2-7; D ambiguous. Germline V gene data show CDR1 as MGHRA and CDR2 as YSYEKL. This CDR3 is built from 16 residues. Trimming cost V 1 base and J 1 base, with 14 bases left between them. CDR3 coding DNA: TGCGCCAGCAGCCAAGGCTTTACTTATACATCCTACGAGCAGTACTTC. Translation: CASSQGFTYTSYEQYF.

V and J are TRBV4-2 and TRBJ2-7; TRBD2 matches at 10 bases. The J segment lost 3 bases and the V segment lost 0 bases, leaving 5 bases of the junction unmatched. The CDR3 spans 16 residues. The V gene's germline CDR1 is LGHNA and CDR2 YNFKEQ. The CDR3 loop reads CASSQEVSGGFYEQYF. The CDR3 DNA sequence: TGTGCCAGCAGCCAAGAGGTTAGCGGGGGGTTCTACGAGCAGTACTTC.

The chain couples TRBV2 to TRBJ1-3, with D possibly TRBD1 on 5 matching bases. Germline CDR1 SNHLY, CDR2 FYNNEI. The CDR3 length is 16 residues. V was trimmed by 3 bases and J by 4 bases, leaving 16 bases between them. The CDR3: CASSERVGATGNTIYF. CDR3 DNA: TGTGCCAGCAGTGAGAGGGTAGGGGCGACGGGAAACACCATATATTTT.

This chain uses TRBV11-2 with TRBJ1-1; possible D gene TRBD1, 5 bases. Germline CDR1 reads SGHAT; CDR2 reads FQNNGV. V lost 4 bases and J 7 bases, leaving 13 bases between the germline ends. CDR3 size: 13 residues. The DNA for the CDR3 is TGTGCCAGCAGCTCTCAGGGAGGTATTGAAGCTTTCTTT. Translating it yields CASSSQGGIEAFF.

This chain connects TRBV29-1 to TRBJ1-1, with D maybe TRBD1 (5 bases). This CDR3 has 13 residues. V lost 8 bases and J lost 3, with 16 bases in between. Germline loops: CDR1 SQVTM, CDR2 ANQGSEA. CDR3 sequence: CSSFVGGDTEAFF. In nucleotides, the CDR3 is TGCAGCTCTTTCGTGGGGGGTGACACTGAAGCTTTCTTT.

V usage is TRBV19 and J usage is TRBJ1-2; tentatively, D is TRBD1 (6 bases). Germline loops: CDR1 LNHDA, CDR2 SQIVND (reference sequence). This CDR3 contains 16 residues. Trimming removed 5 bases at V and 10 bases at J, with 26 bases between. In DNA form, the CDR3 reads TGTGCCAGTAGTCACTTCACCCGGGACAAGAAAGAAATCTACACCTTC. Protein product: CASSHFTRDKKEIYTF.

The chain carries TRBV30 and TRBJ1-1; 7 bases are a match to TRBD1. V lost 3 bases and J lost 3; bases outside the gene matches: 4. CDR3 length: 13 amino acids. Germline CDR1 and CDR2: GTSNPN and SVGIG (reference sequence). CDR3 DNA sequence: TGTGCCTGGAGAGGGGGCGATTACACTGAAGCTTTCTTT. It translates to CAWRGGDYTEAFF. The variable domain in full, with the rest retrieved from reference TRBV30 and TRBJ1-1, is SQTIHQWPATLVQPVGSPLSLECTVEGTSNPNLYWYRQAAGRGLQLLFYSVGIGQISSEVPQNLSASRPQDRQFILSSKKLLLSDSGFYLCAWRGGDYTEAFFGQGTRLTVV.

About this clone itself: A read error may account for a junction end that differs from germline. The chain joins TRBV13 to TRBJ2-7; the match to TRBD1 covers 8 bases. The CDR3 spans 14 residues. Germline V gene data show CDR1 as PRHDT and CDR2 as FYEKMQ (reference sequence). This CDR3 is CASSLGGQGYEQYF. CDR3 in DNA: TGTGCCAGCAGCCTAGGTGGACAGGGCTACGAGCAGTACTTC.

The V call is TRBV7-6, the J call TRBJ2-3, with D hard to call. The CDR3 consists of 13 residues. Germline CDR1 reads SGHVS; CDR2 reads FNYEAQ. Trimming shortened V by 1 base and J by 4 bases, and 6 bases separated the two germline ends. The CDR3 here is CASSLGLADTQYF. CDR3 sequence (DNA): TGTGCCAGCAGCTTAGGGCTCGCAGATACGCAGTATTTT.

V and J are TRBV6-5 and TRBJ1-5; D ambiguous. V was clipped by 0 bases and J by 4 bases, with 7 bases between them. CDR1 is MNHEY and CDR2 is SVGAGI in the germline V gene. The CDR3 sequence is 14 residues long. The CDR3 protein is CASSYSRGNQPQHF. In nucleotides, the CDR3 is TGTGCCAGCAGTTACTCGAGAGGGAATCAGCCCCAGCATTTT.

The rearrangement uses TRBV9 and TRBJ2-5; TRBD2 aligns across 12 bases. Trimming at V came to 0 bases and at J to 4 bases, leaving 1 base not matched to a gene. This CDR3 has 15 amino acids. The germline CDR1 and CDR2 sequences are SGDLS and YYNGEE. CDR3 sequence reads: CASSVGLAGVETQYF. CDR3 DNA: TGTGCCAGCAGCGTAGGACTAGCGGGAGTAGAGACCCAGTACTTC.

The rearrangement joins TRBV19 to TRBJ1-1; D remains unclear. Looked up from germline, CDR1 is LNHDA and CDR2 is SQIVND (reference sequence). The CDR3 has 14 amino acids. V lost 5 bases, J lost 7 bases, and 17 bases lay in between. The CDR3 sequence: CASSLQPLLGEAFF. The CDR3 region has the DNA TGTGCCAGTAGTCTACAGCCTCTCCTTGGTGAAGCTTTCTTT.

This clone was seen only a few times. This chain connects TRBV9 to TRBJ2-1; 9 bases agree with TRBD2. The CDR3 is 16 residues long. With 3 bases clipped from V and 1 base from J, the junction kept 5 bases outside the gene matches. Germline values: CDR1 SGDLS, CDR2 YYNGEE. The CDR3 DNA sequence: TGTGCCAGCAGCGCCAGCGGGGGGATTTCCTACAATGAGCAGTTCTTC. Amino acids: CASSASGGISYNEQFF. The complete variable domain, with remaining parts taken from reference TRBV9 and TRBJ2-1, reads DSGVTQTPKHLITATGQRVTLRCSPRSGDLSVYWYQQSLDQGLQFLIQYYNGEERAKGNILERFSAQQFPDLHSELNLSSLELGDSALYFCASSASGGISYNEQFFGPGTRLTVL.